This T cell receptor (beta chain) was documented in a study of shared clonotypes between healthy human individuals. Study-wide points: In a handful of donors, around 5% of naive CD4 clonotypes appeared in common. The study generally estimated greater richness for naive than memory subsets.

The germline CDR1 and CDR2 sequences are LNHDA and SQIVND (reference sequence). The CDR3 sequence is 12 residues long. Trimming left V 3 bases short and J 7 bases short, with 9 bases between. The deep-level immunoSEQ assay was used. Only in-frame clones appear in the TCRdb table, and some are missing; sequencing was by immunoSEQ multiplex PCR. The sample includes about 770,000 clones, over 60% seen only once; the top ten take around 1.7%. This clone was seen only a few times. The antigen is unknown. The sequence was collected from a woman younger than 45 in good health. Sequences were obtained from memory CD4+ T cells sorted from blood. Subset in this sample: CD45RA-negative fraction. The chain combines TRBV19 with TRBJ1-2; D perhaps matches TRBD1 (5 bases). CDR3 region: CASSISGGGYTF. CDR3 nucleotides: TGTGCCAGTAGTATTTCCGGGGGTGGCTACACCTTC.